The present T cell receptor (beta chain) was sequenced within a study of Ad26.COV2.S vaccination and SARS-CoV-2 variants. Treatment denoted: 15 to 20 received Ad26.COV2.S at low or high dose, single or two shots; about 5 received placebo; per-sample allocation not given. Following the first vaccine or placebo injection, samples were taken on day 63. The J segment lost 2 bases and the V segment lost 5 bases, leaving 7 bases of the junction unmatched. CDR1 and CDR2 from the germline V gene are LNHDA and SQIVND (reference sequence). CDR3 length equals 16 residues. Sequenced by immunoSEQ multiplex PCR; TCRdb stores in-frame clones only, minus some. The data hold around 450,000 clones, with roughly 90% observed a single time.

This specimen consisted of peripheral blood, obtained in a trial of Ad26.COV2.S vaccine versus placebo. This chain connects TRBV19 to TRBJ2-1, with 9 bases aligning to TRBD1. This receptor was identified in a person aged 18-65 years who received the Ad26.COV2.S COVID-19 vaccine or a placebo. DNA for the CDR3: TGTGCCAGTAGTTCCGGGACAGGGAATCCCTACAATGAGCAGTTCTTC. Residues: CASSSGTGNPYNEQFF. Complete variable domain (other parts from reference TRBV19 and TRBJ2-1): DGGITQSPKYLFRKEGQNVTLSCEQNLNHDAMYWYRQDPGQGLRLIYYSQIVNDFQKGDIAEGYSVSREKKESFPLTVTSAQKNPTAFYLCASSSGTGNPYNEQFFGPGTRLTVL.